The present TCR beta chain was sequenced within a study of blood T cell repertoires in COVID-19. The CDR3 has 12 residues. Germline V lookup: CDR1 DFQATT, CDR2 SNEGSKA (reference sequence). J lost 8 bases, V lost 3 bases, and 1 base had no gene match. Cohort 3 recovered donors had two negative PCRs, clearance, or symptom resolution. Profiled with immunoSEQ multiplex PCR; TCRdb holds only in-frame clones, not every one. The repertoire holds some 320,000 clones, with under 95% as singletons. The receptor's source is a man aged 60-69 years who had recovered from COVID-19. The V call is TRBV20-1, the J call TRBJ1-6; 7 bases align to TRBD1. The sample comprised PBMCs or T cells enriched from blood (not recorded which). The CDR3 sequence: CSASTGDSPLHF. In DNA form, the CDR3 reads TGCAGTGCTAGTACAGGGGATTCACCCCTCCACTTT.